Following are 3 T cell receptor beta chains from one sample sequenced in a study of shared clonotypes between healthy human individuals. The repertoire was sequenced with immunoSEQ multiplex PCR; TCRdb's copy has only in-frame clones and lacks some. The table includes about 820,000 clones, 92% detected once. Terminally differentiated effector memory CD45RA+ cells were left out of the naive CD8 fraction, which was CD45RO-negative and positively selected for CCR7. The sample comprised naive CD8+ T cells sorted from blood. These receptor sequences come from a man aged 25 to 40 in good health.

Details on this clone: Other DNA sequences within the sample encode an identical CDR3. The chain employs TRBV9 and TRBJ2-3, with no clear D. The CDR3 extends over 13 amino acids. The V gene lost 0 bases and the J gene lost 0 bases, with 2 bases spanning the gap. Germline V gene data show CDR1 as SGDLS and CDR2 as YYNGEE. This CDR3 reads CASSVGSTDTQYF. The CDR3 DNA reads TGTGCCAGCAGCGTAGGAAGCACAGATACGCAGTATTTT.

This rearrangement joins TRBV5-4 to TRBJ2-2; 8 nucleotides match TRBD2. Germline CDR1 reads SGHNT; CDR2 reads YYREEE (reference sequence). V gave up 6 bases and J gave up 4 bases; unmatched junction bases: 11. This CDR3 spans 16 amino acids. CDR3 sequence: CASTPDGRAGTGELFF. The DNA for the CDR3 is TGTGCCAGCACTCCCGACGGGAGGGCAGGCACCGGGGAGCTGTTTTTT.

This clone was recorded once. The chain employs TRBV7-9 and TRBJ2-6, with D tentatively TRBD1 (6 bases). The CDR3 totals 17 residues. Germline CDR1 SEHNR, CDR2 FQNEAQ (reference sequence). Trimming removed 4 bases from V and 0 bases from J, with 13 bases in between. CDR3 DNA: TGTGCCAGCAGCTCGCCGGGACACCTCTCTGGGGCCAACGTCCTGACTTTC. As protein: CASSSPGHLSGANVLTF.